The 7 T cell receptor beta chains given below trace back to one sample, sequenced in a study of cytomegalovirus exposure and HLA in healthy donors. Primers included in the PCR were 60 Vbeta and 13 Jbeta primers. Sequenced by immunoSEQ multiplex PCR; TCRdb stores in-frame clones only, minus some. The repertoire has approximately 170,000 clones, roughly 83% of them found once; the top ten carry about 2.5%. Material: PBMCs. The receptors were gathered from a woman aged 50 to 60 in good health and CMV-seronegative.

This chain's CDR3 is CSVSGWDRASSYEQYF. CDR3 in DNA: TGCAGCGTTTCAGGATGGGACAGGGCCAGCTCCTACGAGCAGTACTTC. This sequence joins TRBV29-1 and TRBJ2-7; TRBD1 matches 9 bases. The ends lost 5 bases at V and 0 bases at J; junction bases unmatched: 11. Per germline, CDR1 SQVTM and CDR2 ANQGSEA. This CDR3 spans 16 amino acids.

The rearrangement links TRBV9 to TRBJ2-2; a possible D gene is TRBD1 (6 bases). The CDR3 extends over 15 amino acids. Germline CDR1 reads SGDLS; CDR2 reads YYNGEE. Trimming cost V 4 bases and J 0 bases, with 10 bases left between them. The chain's CDR3 is CASSPTGTNTGELFF. The CDR3 nucleotides are TGTGCCAGCAGCCCCACAGGGACGAACACCGGGGAGCTGTTTTTT.

The V call is TRBV19, the J call TRBJ1-2; D ambiguous. This CDR3 comprises 13 residues. V was pared by 7 bases and J by 3 bases, with 12 bases between. Germline lookup yields CDR1 LNHDA and CDR2 SQIVND (reference sequence). Here the CDR3 reads CASTPNLDYGYTF. CDR3 bases: TGTGCCAGTACTCCGAACTTAGACTATGGCTACACCTTC.

The chain couples TRBV6-5 to TRBJ2-1; D remains unclear. The V end lost 2 bases, the J end lost 0 bases, and 5 bases lay between the germline ends. The CDR3 extends over 14 amino acids. Germline V gene sequence: CDR1 MNHEY, CDR2 SVGAGI. CDR3 DNA sequence: TGTGCCAGCAGTTACAGGAGCTCCTACAATGAGCAGTTCTTC. This encodes CASSYRSSYNEQFF.

This clone was recorded a few times. The chain couples TRBV7-2 to TRBJ1-6; 9 bases align to TRBD1. The V gene's germline CDR1 is SGHTA and CDR2 FQGNSA. V lost 3 bases and J lost 6; bases outside the gene matches: 3. The CDR3 is 15 amino acids. CDR3 DNA sequence: TGTGCCAGCAGCTTCCAACAGGGGGCTAATTCACCCCTCCACTTT. Its protein is CASSFQQGANSPLHF.

This chain connects TRBV7-2 to TRBJ1-2; D uncertain. V was clipped by 2 bases and J by 4 bases, with 14 bases between them. There are 15 residues in the CDR3. Germline CDR1 SGHTA, CDR2 FQGNSA. Here the CDR3 reads CASSLRQAIFYGYTF. The DNA of the CDR3 is TGTGCCAGCAGCTTACGGCAGGCTATATTCTATGGCTACACCTTC.

The chain recombines TRBV5-1 with TRBJ2-7; maybe TRBD1 (5 bases). CDR3 length equals 12 residues. V was cut by 6 bases and J by 8 bases, with 15 bases left in between. In germline, CDR1 is SGHRS, CDR2 YFSETQ. CDR3 nucleotide sequence: TGCGCCAGCATCAACACAGGTGGTCAGCAGTACTTC. Translated, it gives CASINTGGQQYF.